Presented here are 5 T cell receptor beta chains from one specimen sequenced in a study of follicular helper T cells after annual influenza vaccination. Sequencing used immunoSEQ multiplex PCR; TCRdb keeps in-frame clones, though not all of them. Here the sample spans around 4,200 clones, roughly 82% being singletons. Regarding time point: 2014-2015 season, 7 days after vaccination. This material consisted of CXCR5- memory CD4+ T cells sorted from blood, taken 7 days after influenza vaccination. These receptors all come from an adult who received the influenza vaccine.

The J gene is TRBJ1-2, the V gene TRBV28, with 11 nucleotides matching TRBD1. The CDR3 runs 15 residues. Losses at the gene ends were 5 bases for V and 8 bases for J; bases not matched to a gene: 10. Germline-derived CDR1 and CDR2 are MDHEN and SYDVKM. DNA for the CDR3: TGTGCCAGCAGTCTCGGGACAGGGGGTTACGTAGGCTACACCTTC. It is translated as CASSLGTGGYVGYTF.

V and J are TRBV18 and TRBJ2-6; 8 nucleotides align to TRBD1. CDR3 length equals 17 residues. CDR1 and CDR2 (germline): KGHSH, LQKENI. V was pared by 3 bases and J by 0 bases, with 4 bases of the junction left unmatched. CDR3 in DNA: TGTGCCAGCTCACCCGGGACAGGCCGCTCTGGGGCCAACGTCCTGACTTTC. It encodes CASSPGTGRSGANVLTF.

The V call is TRBV7-2, the J call TRBJ1-1; no firm D call. This CDR3 contains 13 residues. V lost 2 bases, J lost 1 base, and 5 bases lay in between. Germline CDR1 SGHTA, CDR2 FQGNSA. The CDR3 protein is CASSLRGNTEAFF. CDR3 bases: TGTGCCAGCAGCTTACGGGGGAACACTGAAGCTTTCTTT. Together with reference TRBV7-2 and TRBJ1-1, the CDR3 gives the full variable domain: GAGVSQSPSNKVTEKGKDVELRCDPISGHTALYWYRQSLGQGLEFLIYFQGNSAPDKSGLPSDRFSAERTGGSVSTLTIQRTQQEDSAVYLCASSLRGNTEAFFGQGTRLTVV.

The rearrangement uses TRBV7-2 and TRBJ1-4; D is uncertain. The CDR3 has 13 residues. Trimming took 1 base from V and 6 from J, leaving 6 bases between them. Germline V gene sequence: CDR1 SGHTA, CDR2 FQGNSA. In DNA, the CDR3 is TGTGCCAGCAGCTTAGGACGGTATGAAAAACTGTTTTTT. Translation: CASSLGRYEKLFF. Complete variable domain (other parts from reference TRBV7-2 and TRBJ1-4): GAGVSQSPSNKVTEKGKDVELRCDPISGHTALYWYRQSLGQGLEFLIYFQGNSAPDKSGLPSDRFSAERTGGSVSTLTIQRTQQEDSAVYLCASSLGRYEKLFFGSGTQLSVL.

This rearrangement joins TRBV2 to TRBJ2-7; no definite D call. This CDR3 has 13 amino acids. The germline V gene encodes CDR1 SNHLY and CDR2 FYNNEI. V was trimmed by 6 bases and J by 1 base, leaving 10 bases between them. The CDR3 sequence: CASRSTQSYEQYF. The CDR3 bases are TGTGCCAGCAGGTCGACTCAGTCCTACGAGCAGTACTTC.